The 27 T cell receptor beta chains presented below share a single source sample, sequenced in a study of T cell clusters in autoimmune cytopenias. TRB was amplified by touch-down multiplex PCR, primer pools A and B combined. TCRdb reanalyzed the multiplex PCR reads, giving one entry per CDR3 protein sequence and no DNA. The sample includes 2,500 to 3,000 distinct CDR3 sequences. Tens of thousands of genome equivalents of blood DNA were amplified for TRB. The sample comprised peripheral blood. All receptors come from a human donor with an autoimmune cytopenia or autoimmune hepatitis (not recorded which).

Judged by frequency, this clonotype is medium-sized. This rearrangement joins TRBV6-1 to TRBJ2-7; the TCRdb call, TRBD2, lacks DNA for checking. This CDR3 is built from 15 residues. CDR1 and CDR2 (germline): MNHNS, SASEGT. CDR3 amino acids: CASSDPGLAGTEQYF.

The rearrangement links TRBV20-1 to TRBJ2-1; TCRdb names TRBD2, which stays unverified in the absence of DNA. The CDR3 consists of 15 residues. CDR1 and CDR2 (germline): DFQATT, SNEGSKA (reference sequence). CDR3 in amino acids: CSASHSGGSYNEQFF.

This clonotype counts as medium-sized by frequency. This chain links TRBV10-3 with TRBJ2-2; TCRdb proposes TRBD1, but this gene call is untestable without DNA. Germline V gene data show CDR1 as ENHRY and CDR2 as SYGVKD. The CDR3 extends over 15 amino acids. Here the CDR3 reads CASTGTHLSAGELFF.

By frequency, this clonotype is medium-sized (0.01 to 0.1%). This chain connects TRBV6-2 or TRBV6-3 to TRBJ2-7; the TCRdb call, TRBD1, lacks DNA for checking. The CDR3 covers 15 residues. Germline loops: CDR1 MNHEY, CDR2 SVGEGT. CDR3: CASSYGTGWEDEQYF.

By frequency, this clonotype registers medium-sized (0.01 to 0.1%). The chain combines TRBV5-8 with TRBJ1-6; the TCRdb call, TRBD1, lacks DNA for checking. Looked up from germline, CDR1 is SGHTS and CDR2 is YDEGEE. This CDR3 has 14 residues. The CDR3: CASSSGQGWSPLHF.

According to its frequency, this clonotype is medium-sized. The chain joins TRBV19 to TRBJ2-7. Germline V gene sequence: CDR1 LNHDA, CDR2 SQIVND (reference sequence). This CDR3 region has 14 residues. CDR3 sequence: CASSIGGSSYEQYF.

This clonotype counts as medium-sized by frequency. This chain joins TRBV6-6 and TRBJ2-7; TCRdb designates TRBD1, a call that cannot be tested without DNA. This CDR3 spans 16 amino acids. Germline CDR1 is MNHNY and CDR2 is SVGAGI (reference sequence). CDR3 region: CASSSLSGGTRYEQYF.

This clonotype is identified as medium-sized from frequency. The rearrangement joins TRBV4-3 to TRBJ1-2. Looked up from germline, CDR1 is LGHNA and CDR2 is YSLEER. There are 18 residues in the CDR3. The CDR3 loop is CASSQDRVGARFNYGYTF.

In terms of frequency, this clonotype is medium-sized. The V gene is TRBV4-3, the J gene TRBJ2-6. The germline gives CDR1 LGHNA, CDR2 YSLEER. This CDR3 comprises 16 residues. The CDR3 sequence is CASSQDLGTGANVLTF.

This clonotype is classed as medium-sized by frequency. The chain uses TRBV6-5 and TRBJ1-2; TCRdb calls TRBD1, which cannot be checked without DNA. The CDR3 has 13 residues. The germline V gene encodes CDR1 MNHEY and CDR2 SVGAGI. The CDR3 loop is CASSLQGNYGYTF.

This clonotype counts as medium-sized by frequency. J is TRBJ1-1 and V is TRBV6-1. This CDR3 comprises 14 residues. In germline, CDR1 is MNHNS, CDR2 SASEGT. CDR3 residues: CASSEDNGNTEAFF.

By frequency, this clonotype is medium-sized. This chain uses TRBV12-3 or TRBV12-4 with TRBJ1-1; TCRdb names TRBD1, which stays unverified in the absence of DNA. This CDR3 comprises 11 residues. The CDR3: CASSFGQRAFF.

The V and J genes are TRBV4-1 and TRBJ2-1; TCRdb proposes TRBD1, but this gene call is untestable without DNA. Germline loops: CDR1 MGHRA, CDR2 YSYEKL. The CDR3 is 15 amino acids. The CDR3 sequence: CASSPWTGRDNEQFF.

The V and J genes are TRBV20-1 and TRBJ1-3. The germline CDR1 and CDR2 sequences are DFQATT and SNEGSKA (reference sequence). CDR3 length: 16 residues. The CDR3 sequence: CSARDLDRSSGNTIYF.

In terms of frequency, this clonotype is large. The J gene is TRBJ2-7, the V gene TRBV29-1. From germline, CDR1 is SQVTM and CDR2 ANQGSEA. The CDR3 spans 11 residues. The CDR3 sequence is CSVGTFYEQYF.

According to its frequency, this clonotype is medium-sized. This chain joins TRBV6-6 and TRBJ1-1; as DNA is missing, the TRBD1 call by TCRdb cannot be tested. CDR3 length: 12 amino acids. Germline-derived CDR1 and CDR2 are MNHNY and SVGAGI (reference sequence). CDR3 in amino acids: CASRQENTEAFF.

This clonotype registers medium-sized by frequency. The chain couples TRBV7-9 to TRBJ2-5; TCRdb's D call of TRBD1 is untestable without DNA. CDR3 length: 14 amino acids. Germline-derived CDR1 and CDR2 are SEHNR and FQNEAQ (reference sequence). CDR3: CASSPGDSGKTQYF.

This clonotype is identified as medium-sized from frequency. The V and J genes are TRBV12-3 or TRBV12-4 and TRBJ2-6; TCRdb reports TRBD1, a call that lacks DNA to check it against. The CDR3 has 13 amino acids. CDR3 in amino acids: CAVPGVGANVLTF.

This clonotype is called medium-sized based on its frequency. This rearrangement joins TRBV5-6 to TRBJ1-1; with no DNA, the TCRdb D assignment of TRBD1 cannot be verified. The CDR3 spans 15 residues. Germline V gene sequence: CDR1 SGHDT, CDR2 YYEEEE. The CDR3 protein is CASSLGGTGSTEAFF.

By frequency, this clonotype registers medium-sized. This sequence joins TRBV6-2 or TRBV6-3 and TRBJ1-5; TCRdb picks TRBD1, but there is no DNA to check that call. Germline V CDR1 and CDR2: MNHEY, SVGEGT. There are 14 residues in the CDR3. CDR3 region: CASSQTGLSQPQHF.

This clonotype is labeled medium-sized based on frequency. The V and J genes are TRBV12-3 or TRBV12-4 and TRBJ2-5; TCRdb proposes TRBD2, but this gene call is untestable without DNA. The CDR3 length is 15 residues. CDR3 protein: CASSLEVADQETQYF.

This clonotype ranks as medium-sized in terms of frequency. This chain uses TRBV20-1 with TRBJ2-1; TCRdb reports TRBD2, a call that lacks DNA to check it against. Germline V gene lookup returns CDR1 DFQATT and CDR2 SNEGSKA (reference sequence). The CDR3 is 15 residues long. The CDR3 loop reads CSAQRRGASYNEQFF.

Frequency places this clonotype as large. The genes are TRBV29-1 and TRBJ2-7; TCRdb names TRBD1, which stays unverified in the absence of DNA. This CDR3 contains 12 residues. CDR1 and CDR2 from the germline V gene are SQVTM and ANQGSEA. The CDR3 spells CSVEFRDYEQYF.

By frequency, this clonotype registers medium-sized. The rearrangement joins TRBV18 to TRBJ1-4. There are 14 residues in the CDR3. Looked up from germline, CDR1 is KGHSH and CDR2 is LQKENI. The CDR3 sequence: CASSPDNAREKLFF.

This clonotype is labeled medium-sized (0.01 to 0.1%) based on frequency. CDR3 residues: CASIDLGGPGGTEAFF. J is TRBJ1-1 and V is TRBV6-6; the TRBD1 assignment by TCRdb is unverifiable without DNA. The CDR3 runs 16 residues. Germline V gives CDR1 MNHNY, CDR2 SVGAGI (reference sequence).

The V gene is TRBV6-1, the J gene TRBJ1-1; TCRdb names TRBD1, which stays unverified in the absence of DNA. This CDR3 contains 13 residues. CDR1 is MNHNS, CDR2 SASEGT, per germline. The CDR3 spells CASSTGGDSEAFF.

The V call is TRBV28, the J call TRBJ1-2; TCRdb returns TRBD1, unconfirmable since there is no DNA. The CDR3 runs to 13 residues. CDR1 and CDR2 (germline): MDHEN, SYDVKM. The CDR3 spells CASSPQQGEGYTF.